One sample yielded the 4 T cell receptor beta chains listed below, sequenced in a study of T cell responses to AZD1222 COVID-19 vaccine. Assay used: immunoSEQ multiplex PCR; TCRdb lists only in-frame clones, some missing. The table has approximately 70,000 clones, more than 80% seen once. The specimen comprised peripheral blood, sampled on day 0 of AZD1222 vaccination. The receptors derive from an adult in good health.

The chain links TRBV19 to TRBJ2-2; D is uncertain. In germline, CDR1 is LNHDA, CDR2 SQIVND (reference sequence). The germline V and J ends were trimmed by 8 bases and 0 bases, with 10 bases remaining between them. CDR3 length: 14 amino acids. CDR3 coding DNA: TGTGCCAGTCAACGGCAGTCGAACACCGGGGAGCTGTTTTTT. This sequence encodes CASQRQSNTGELFF.

The chain is built from TRBV7-3 and TRBJ1-1; D perhaps matches TRBD1 (6 bases). V lost 4 bases, J lost 4 bases, and 10 bases lay in between. This CDR3 is built from 13 residues. The germline CDR1 and CDR2 sequences are SGHTA and FQGTGA. CDR3 sequence: CASSSSGATEAFF. The CDR3, as DNA: TGTGCCAGCAGCTCCTCGGGGGCCACTGAAGCTTTCTTT.

The rearrangement uses TRBV12-3 or TRBV12-4 and TRBJ1-1; D is unresolved. Trimming took 5 bases from V and 3 from J, leaving 10 bases between them. The CDR3 is 13 amino acids. The CDR3 loop is CASSVGRDTEAFF. As DNA, the CDR3 is TGTGCCAGCAGTGTTGGGCGCGACACTGAAGCTTTCTTT.

In this sample, this clone turned up once. The V gene is TRBV28, the J gene TRBJ1-2, with D unclear. Germline CDR1 is MDHEN and CDR2 is SYDVKM. Between the trimmed V and J ends, which lost 2 bases and 3 bases, there was a span of 7 bases. CDR3 size: 13 residues. The CDR3 protein is CASSLGSHYGYTF. CDR3 nucleotide sequence: TGTGCCAGCAGTTTAGGGAGCCACTATGGCTACACCTTC.